Below are 15 T cell receptor beta chains sequenced from a single sample in a study of CD8 T cells in ankylosing spondylitis. One entry per CDR3 protein results from TCRdb running MiXCR on the 5' RACE reads. Here the sample spans more than 110,000 distinct CDR3 sequences, 6.5% to 8.5% being singletons. Sequencing was done on a sample of synovial fluid, either unsorted or a sorted T cell fraction (not recorded which). All receptors come from a male donor with ankylosing spondylitis.

There are a few counts of this clonotype. The rearrangement joins TRBV4-2 to TRBJ2-7, with D tentatively TRBD1 (5 bases). Deletions cut 4 bases from V and 3 bases from J, with 13 bases between. The germline gives CDR1 LGHNA, CDR2 YNFKEQ. This CDR3 is 14 amino acids long. The chain's CDR3 is CASSPAQGDYEQYF. Here the CDR3 DNA reads TGTGCCAGCAGCCCCGCCCAAGGGGACTACGAGCAGTACTTC.

This clonotype has a count of ten or more. The V gene is TRBV7-2, the J gene TRBJ2-5, with D hard to call. V lost 5 bases, J lost 4 bases, and 8 bases lay in between. The CDR3 is 12 residues long. Germline CDR1 and CDR2: SGHTA and FQGNSA. The CDR3 DNA sequence: TGTGCCAGCAGCCTTGTACCAGAGACCCAGTACTTC. Translated, it gives CASSLVPETQYF.

This clonotype turned up a few times. CDR3 protein: CASSLLGPTGVDTQYF. The CDR3 nucleotides read TGTGCCAGCAGCTTATTGGGGCCTACAGGGGTTGACACGCAGTATTTT. The chain has TRBV7-2 and TRBJ2-3; 7 bases are shared with TRBD1. V gave up 2 bases and J gave up 9 bases; unmatched junction bases: 14. This CDR3 has 16 residues. Germline assignment: CDR1 SGHTA and CDR2 FQGNSA.

V and J are TRBV5-1 and TRBJ2-1; D is perhaps TRBD2 (5 bases). This CDR3 is 17 amino acids long. Germline V gene sequence: CDR1 SGHRS, CDR2 YFSETQ. V lost 1 base and J lost 0, with 14 bases in between. CDR3 sequence (DNA): TGCGCCAGCAGCTTGTTCCTGAGCGGAGTCTCCTACAATGAGCAGTTCTTC. Encoded protein: CASSLFLSGVSYNEQFF. The whole variable domain, remainder taken from reference TRBV5-1 and TRBJ2-1, is KAGVTQTPRYLIKTRGQQVTLSCSPISGHRSVSWYQQTPGQGLQFLFEYFSETQRNKGNFPGRFSGRQFSNSRSEMNVSTLELGDSALYLCASSLFLSGVSYNEQFFGPGTRLTVL.

This clonotype was counted many times. The CDR3 loop is CASSGPRGIRGYTF. As DNA, the CDR3 is TGTGCCAGCAGCGGCCCCAGGGGCATACGTGGCTACACCTTC. The rearrangement uses TRBV12-3 or TRBV12-4 and TRBJ1-2; a possible D gene is TRBD1 (6 bases). The CDR3 is made up of 14 amino acids. The ends were cut back, 6 bases at V and 7 bases at J, with 18 bases in the middle.

A few counts support this clonotype. The V and J genes are TRBV30 and TRBJ2-7; 7 positions match TRBD1. The CDR3 consists of 14 residues. The J segment lost 6 bases and the V segment lost 4 bases, leaving 12 bases of the junction unmatched. Germline V CDR1 and CDR2: GTSNPN, SVGIG (reference sequence). The CDR3 region has the DNA TGTGCCTGGACTTCTCCCAGGGGGTCTGGCGAGCAGTACTTC. It is translated as CAWTSPRGSGEQYF. The complete variable domain, with remaining parts taken from reference TRBV30 and TRBJ2-7, reads SQTIHQWPATLVQPVGSPLSLECTVEGTSNPNLYWYRQAAGRGLQLLFYSVGIGQISSEVPQNLSASRPQDRQFILSSKKLLLSDSGFYLCAWTSPRGSGEQYFGPGTRLTVT.

The table lists this clonotype with a few counts. At one end the junction does not follow the germline gene, possibly because of a read error. The chain combines TRBV28 with TRBJ2-2; 15 bases agree with TRBD2. The CDR3 has 19 amino acids. CDR1 MDHEN and CDR2 SYDVKM come from the germline V gene. CDR3 sequence reads: CASSLWDGLAGGNAGELFF. The CDR3 DNA sequence: TGTGCCAGCAGTTTATGGGACGGACTAGCGGGAGGGAACGCCGGGGAGCTGTTTTTT.

This clonotype has just a few counts. This chain connects TRBV15 to TRBJ2-2; TRBD1 agrees at 9 bases. The J segment lost 4 bases and the V segment lost 11 bases, leaving 8 bases of the junction unmatched. This CDR3 is built from 14 residues. CDR1 and CDR2 (germline): LNHNV, YYDKDF (reference sequence). CDR3 loop: CAANRDRVTGELFF. CDR3 sequence (DNA): TGTGCCGCAAACCGGGACAGGGTCACCGGGGAGCTGTTTTTT.

This clonotype was recorded a few times. The chain couples TRBV5-1 to TRBJ2-5; 9 bases agree with TRBD1. The V gene end was trimmed by 4 bases and the J gene end by 2 bases; junction bases not matched to a gene: 6. CDR1 and CDR2 from the germline V gene are SGHRS and YFSETQ. CDR3 length: 15 amino acids. The CDR3 DNA sequence: TGCGCCAGCAGCCCTAGGACAGGGGTTCAAGAGACCCAGTACTTC. It encodes CASSPRTGVQETQYF. Using reference TRBV5-1 and TRBJ2-5 for the parts outside the CDR3, the full variable domain is KAGVTQTPRYLIKTRGQQVTLSCSPISGHRSVSWYQQTPGQGLQFLFEYFSETQRNKGNFPGRFSGRQFSNSRSEMNVSTLELGDSALYLCASSPRTGVQETQYFGPGTRLLVL.

The genes are TRBV5-1 and TRBJ1-4; a weak D match, TRBD1 (6 bases). The CDR3 runs to 15 residues. Between the trimmed V and J ends, which lost 5 bases and 12 bases, there was a span of 23 bases. CDR1 and CDR2 (germline): SGHRS, YFSETQ. The CDR3 region is CASSETGPLEQELFF. The CDR3 DNA follows: TGCGCCAGCAGTGAAACAGGGCCCCTCGAGCAGGAACTGTTTTTT.

CDR3 bases: TGTGCCAGCAGAACGGGGAACAGGGGTAGGGAGCAGTACTTC. Protein: CASRTGNRGREQYF. This chain links TRBV28 with TRBJ2-7; 7 bases align to TRBD1. The CDR3 is made up of 14 amino acids. The V gene end was trimmed by 6 bases and the J gene end by 7 bases; junction bases not matched to a gene: 12. Looked up from germline, CDR1 is MDHEN and CDR2 is SYDVKM.

This chain joins TRBV5-1 and TRBJ1-2; D is ambiguous. In germline, CDR1 is SGHRS, CDR2 YFSETQ. With 4 bases removed from V and 1 base from J, the gap between germline ends came to 11 bases. There are 14 residues in the CDR3. The CDR3 sequence is CASSSGLYNYGYTF. For the CDR3, the DNA is TGCGCCAGCAGCAGCGGACTATATAACTATGGCTACACCTTC.

Ten or more counts support this clonotype. V usage is TRBV20-1 and J usage is TRBJ2-5, with 11 bases lining up with TRBD2. The germline V gene has CDR1 DFQATT and CDR2 SNEGSKA (reference sequence). The CDR3 is made up of 15 amino acids. J was trimmed by 7 bases and V by 5 bases; bases with no gene match: 12. The CDR3 coding sequence is TGCAGTGCTCCCAATAGCGGGAGGGCCGTAGGGACCCAGTACTTC. Encoded protein: CSAPNSGRAVGTQYF.

The chain joins TRBV4-1 to TRBJ2-5, with 7 bases fitting TRBD1. V lost 4 bases to trimming and J lost 5 bases; unmatched junction nucleotides: 10. The CDR3 runs to 15 residues. CDR1 and CDR2 (germline): MGHRA, YSYEKL. As DNA, the CDR3 is TGCGCCAGCAGCCGCACAGGGGCCGCCGCGGAGACCCAGTACTTC. Its protein product is CASSRTGAAAETQYF.

This clonotype has at least ten counts. The gene calls are TRBV27 and TRBJ2-4, with D perhaps matching TRBD2 (6 bases). Between the trimmed V and J ends, which lost 4 bases and 6 bases, there was a span of 13 bases. The CDR3 has 14 residues. Germline loops: CDR1 MNHEY, CDR2 SMNVEV (reference sequence). The CDR3 bases are TGTGCCAGCAGTTCCCGGGCCGGGGGAAACATTCAGTACTTC. Residues: CASSSRAGGNIQYF.